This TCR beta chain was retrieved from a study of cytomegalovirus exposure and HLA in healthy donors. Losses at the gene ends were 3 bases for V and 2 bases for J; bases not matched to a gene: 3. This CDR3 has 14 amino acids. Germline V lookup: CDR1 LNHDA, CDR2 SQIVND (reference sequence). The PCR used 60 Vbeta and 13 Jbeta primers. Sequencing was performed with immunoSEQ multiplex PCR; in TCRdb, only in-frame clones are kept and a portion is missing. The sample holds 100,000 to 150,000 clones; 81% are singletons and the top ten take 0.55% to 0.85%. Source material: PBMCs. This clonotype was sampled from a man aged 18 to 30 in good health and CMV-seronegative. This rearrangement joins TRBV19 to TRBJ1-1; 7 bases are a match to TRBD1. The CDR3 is CASSIEGANTEAFF. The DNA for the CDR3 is TGTGCCAGTAGTATCGAGGGGGCTAACACTGAAGCTTTCTTT.